This TCR beta chain emerged from a study of CD8 T cells in Susac syndrome. Negative isolation was applied to CD8+ and CD4+ T cells, and FACS enrichment was applied to TEMRA cells. With random hexamers, about 0.5 to 1 ug RNA was reverse transcribed. One entry per CDR3 protein, called by TCRdb with MiXCR from the immunoSEQ multiplex PCR reads. Of around 150,000 distinct CDR3 sequences listed, 85% to 95% are singletons. Study results and limitations: Clonal expansion was missing from Susac syndrome CD4+ T cell repertoires.

The CDR3 contains 12 residues. Germline assignment: CDR1 SQVTM and CDR2 ANQGSEA. Trimming removed 7 bases from V and 3 bases from J, with 13 bases in between. As to this clonotype: Its antigen is still unknown.

The chain uses TRBV29-1 and TRBJ2-7, with a possible D match to TRBD1 (5 bases). The receptor was derived from a human donor with Susac syndrome. Sequenced: CD4+ T cells from PBMCs. The CDR3 region has the DNA TGCAGCGCACGAACAGGACGCTACGAGCAGTACTTC. It encodes CSARTGRYEQYF.